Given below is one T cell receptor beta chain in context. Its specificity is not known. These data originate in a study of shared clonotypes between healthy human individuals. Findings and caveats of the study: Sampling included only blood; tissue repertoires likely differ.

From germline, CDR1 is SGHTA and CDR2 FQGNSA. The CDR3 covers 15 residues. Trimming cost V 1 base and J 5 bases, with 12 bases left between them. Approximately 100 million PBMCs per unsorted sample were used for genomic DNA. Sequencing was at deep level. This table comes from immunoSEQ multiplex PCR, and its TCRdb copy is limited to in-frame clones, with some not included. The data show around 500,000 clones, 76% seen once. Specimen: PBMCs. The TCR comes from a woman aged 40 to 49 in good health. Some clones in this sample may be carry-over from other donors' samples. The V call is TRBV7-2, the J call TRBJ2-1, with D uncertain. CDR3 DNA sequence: TGTGCCAGCAGCTTAGATTTCTCAAGGCACAATGAGCAGTTCTTC. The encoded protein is CASSLDFSRHNEQFF.